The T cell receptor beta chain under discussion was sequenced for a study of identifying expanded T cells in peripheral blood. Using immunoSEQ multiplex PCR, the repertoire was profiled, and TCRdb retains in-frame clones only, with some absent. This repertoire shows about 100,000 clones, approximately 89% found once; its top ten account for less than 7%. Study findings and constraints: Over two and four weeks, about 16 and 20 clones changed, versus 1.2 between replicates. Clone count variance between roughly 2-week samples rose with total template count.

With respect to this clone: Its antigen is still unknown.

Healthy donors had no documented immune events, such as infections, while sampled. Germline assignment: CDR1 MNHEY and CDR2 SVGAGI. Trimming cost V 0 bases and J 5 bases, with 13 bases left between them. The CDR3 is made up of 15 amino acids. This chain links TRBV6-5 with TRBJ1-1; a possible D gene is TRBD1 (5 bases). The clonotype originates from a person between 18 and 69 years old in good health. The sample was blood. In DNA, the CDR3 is TGTGCCAGCAGTTACTCGCGGCAGGGTGGGACTGAAGCTTTCTTT. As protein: CASSYSRQGGTEAFF.